This TCR beta chain was sequenced in a study of Graves' ophthalmopathy and Graves' hyperthyroidism. Broader study findings: Detection in blood was also observed for most expanded thyroid clonotypes above 0.001 frequency.

Germline V gives CDR1 MGHDK, CDR2 SYGVNS. This CDR3 region has 15 residues. V lost 3 bases, J lost 10 bases, and 9 bases stayed unmatched. Notes on this clonotype: Antigen specificity is unknown.

Amplification of the TCR beta CDR3 regions used RNA transcripts (as template). HTBI-primed RT-PCR formed the first round, and a multiplex PCR formed the second. From the multiplex PCR reads, TCRdb called clonotypes with MiXCR, one entry per CDR3 protein. This sample has about 590,000 distinct CDR3 sequences, with less than 40% found just once. This sequence originates from an adult man with Graves' hyperthyroidism. This chain links TRBV25-1 with TRBJ1-4; 9 bases match TRBD1. What was sequenced was peripheral blood or thyroid tissue (not recorded which). CDR3 protein: CASSDTRTGAGKLFF. CDR3 DNA: TGTGCCAGCAGTGATACTAGGACAGGGGCTGGAAAACTGTTTTTT.